The source of this TCR beta chain is a study of cytomegalovirus exposure and HLA in healthy donors. Study at large: Unique TCRs from HLA-typed donors, about 78 million of them, were held in an early data release.

Of note for this clone: What it binds is unknown.

Points from the study as a whole: It was reported that the classifier diagnosed cytomegalovirus status with high specificity and sensitivity in both the original and validation cohorts. For most TCR beta V segments, an earlier analysis put the productive rate at about 87% or about 30% of the time.

The CDR3 length is 15 residues. Germline V gives CDR1 SNHLY, CDR2 FYNNEI. Trimming took off 11 bases at V and 0 bases at J, with 20 bases between the two ends. Primers: 60 Vbeta forward and 13 Jbeta reverse. The method was immunoSEQ multiplex PCR; TCRdb's version includes in-frame clones alone and lacks a portion of them. The repertoire holds about 270,000 clones, with roughly two thirds as singletons. V gene TRBV2 combines with J gene TRBJ2-7; D is perhaps TRBD1 (6 bases). The receptor comes from a female donor in good health and CMV-seronegative. Sequencing was carried out using PBMCs. The CDR3 DNA sequence: TGTGCCGGGAATAGTCGGGGACAAAGCTCCTACGAGCAGTACTTC. This translates into CAGNSRGQSSYEQYF.